This entry lists 2 T cell receptor beta chains sequenced from one sample in a study of T cell responses to AZD1222 COVID-19 vaccine. Method: immunoSEQ multiplex PCR; TCRdb's copy keeps in-frame clones and lacks some. The profile covers 90,000 to 110,000 clones, with about 85% appearing a single time and around 4.8% taken by the ten largest. Sample: peripheral blood, taken on day 0 of AZD1222 vaccination. All receptors come from an adult in good health.

The CDR3 here is CASSLDLDSVNTEAFF. CDR3 nucleotides: TGTGCCAGCAGCTTAGACCTCGATTCGGTTAACACTGAAGCTTTCTTT. V and J are TRBV7-2 and TRBJ1-1; D call uncertain. V was shortened by 1 base and J by 2 bases, with 14 bases between the two germline ends. There are 16 residues in the CDR3. Germline V gene data show CDR1 as SGHTA and CDR2 as FQGNSA.

The chain has TRBV5-1 and TRBJ2-3, with TRBD1 matching over 10 bases. Germline V CDR1 and CDR2: SGHRS, YFSETQ. Germline trimming cut 5 bases from V and 1 base from J; bases unmatched to any gene: 4. The CDR3 sequence is 15 residues long. The CDR3 bases are TGCGCCAGCAGTCGACAGGGGGCAGGCACAGATACGCAGTATTTT. Translated: CASSRQGAGTDTQYF. Together with reference TRBV5-1 and TRBJ2-3, the CDR3 gives the full variable domain: KAGVTQTPRYLIKTRGQQVTLSCSPISGHRSVSWYQQTPGQGLQFLFEYFSETQRNKGNFPGRFSGRQFSNSRSEMNVSTLELGDSALYLCASSRQGAGTDTQYFGPGTRLTVL.